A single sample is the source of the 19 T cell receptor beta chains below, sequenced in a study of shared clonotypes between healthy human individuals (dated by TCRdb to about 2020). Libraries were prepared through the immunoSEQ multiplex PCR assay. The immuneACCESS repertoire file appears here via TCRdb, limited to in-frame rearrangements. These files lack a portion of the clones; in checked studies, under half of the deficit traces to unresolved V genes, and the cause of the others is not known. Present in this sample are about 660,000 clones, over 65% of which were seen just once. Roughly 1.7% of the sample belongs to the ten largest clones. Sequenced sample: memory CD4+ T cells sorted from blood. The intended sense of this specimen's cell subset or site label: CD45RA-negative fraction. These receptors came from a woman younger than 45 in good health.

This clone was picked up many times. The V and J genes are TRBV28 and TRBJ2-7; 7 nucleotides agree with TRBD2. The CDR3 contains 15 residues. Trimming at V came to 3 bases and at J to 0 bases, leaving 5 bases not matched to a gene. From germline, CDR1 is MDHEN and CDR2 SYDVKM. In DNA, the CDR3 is TGTGCCAGCAGTTTTGGGAGGGTCAGCTCCTACGAGCAGTACTTC. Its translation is CASSFGRVSSYEQYF.

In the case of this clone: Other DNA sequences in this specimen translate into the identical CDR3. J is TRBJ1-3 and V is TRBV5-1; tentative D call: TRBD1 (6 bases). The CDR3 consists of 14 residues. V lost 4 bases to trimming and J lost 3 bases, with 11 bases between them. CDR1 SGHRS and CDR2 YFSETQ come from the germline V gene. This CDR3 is CASSQGHSGNTIYF. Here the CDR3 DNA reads TGCGCCAGCAGCCAGGGACACAGTGGAAACACCATATATTTT.

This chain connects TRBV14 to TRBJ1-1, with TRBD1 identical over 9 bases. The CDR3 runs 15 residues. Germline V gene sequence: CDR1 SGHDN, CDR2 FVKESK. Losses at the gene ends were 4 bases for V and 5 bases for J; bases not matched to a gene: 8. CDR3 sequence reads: CASSLNRGRTTEAFF. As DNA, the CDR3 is TGTGCCAGCAGCCTTAACAGGGGGCGAACTACTGAAGCTTTCTTT. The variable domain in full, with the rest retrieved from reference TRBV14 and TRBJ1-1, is EAGVTQFPSHSVIEKGQTVTLRCDPISGHDNLYWYRRVMGKEIKFLLHFVKESKQDESGMPNNRFLAERTGGTYSTLKVQPAELEDSGVYFCASSLNRGRTTEAFFGQGTRLTVV.

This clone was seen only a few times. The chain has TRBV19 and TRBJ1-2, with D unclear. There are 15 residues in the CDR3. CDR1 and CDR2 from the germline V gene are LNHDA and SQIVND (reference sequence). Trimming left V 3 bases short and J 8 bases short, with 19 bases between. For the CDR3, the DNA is TGTGCCAGTAGTATCGGGCAGGATATATCGCGAGGCTACACCTTC. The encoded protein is CASSIGQDISRGYTF.

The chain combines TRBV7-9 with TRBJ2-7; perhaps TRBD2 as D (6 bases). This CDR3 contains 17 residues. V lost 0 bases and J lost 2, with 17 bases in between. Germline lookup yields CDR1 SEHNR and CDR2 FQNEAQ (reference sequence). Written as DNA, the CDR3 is TGTGCCAGCAGCTTAGCGACTAGGCGGGACCAGACCTACGAGCAGTACTTC. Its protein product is CASSLATRRDQTYEQYF.

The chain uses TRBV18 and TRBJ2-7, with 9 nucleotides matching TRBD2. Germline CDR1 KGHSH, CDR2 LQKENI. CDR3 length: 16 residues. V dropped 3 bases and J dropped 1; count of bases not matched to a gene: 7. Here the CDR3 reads CASSPLAGVGSYEQYF. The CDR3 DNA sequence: TGTGCCAGCTCACCTTTAGCGGGAGTGGGTTCCTACGAGCAGTACTTC.

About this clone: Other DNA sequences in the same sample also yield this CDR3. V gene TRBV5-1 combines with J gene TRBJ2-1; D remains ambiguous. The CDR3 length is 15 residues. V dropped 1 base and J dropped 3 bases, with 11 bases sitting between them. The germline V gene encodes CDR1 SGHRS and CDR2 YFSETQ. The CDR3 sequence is CASSLSSSGYNEQFF. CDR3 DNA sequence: TGCGCCAGCAGCTTGAGTAGTTCAGGCTACAATGAGCAGTTCTTC.

The DNA of the CDR3 is TGTGCCTGGAGAGGAATGACGGAGAACTATGGCTACACCTTC. Translation: CAWRGMTENYGYTF. The chain joins TRBV2 to TRBJ1-2; D is unresolved. V was trimmed by 11 bases and J by 2 bases, leaving 18 bases between them. Germline values: CDR1 SNHLY, CDR2 FYNNEI. This CDR3 has 14 residues.

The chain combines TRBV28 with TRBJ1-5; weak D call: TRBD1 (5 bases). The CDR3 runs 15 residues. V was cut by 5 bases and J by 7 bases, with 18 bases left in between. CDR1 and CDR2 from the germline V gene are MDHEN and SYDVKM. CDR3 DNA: TGTGCCAGCAGTCCGAGGGGCAGTGTTCAGCAGCCCCAGCATTTT. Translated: CASSPRGSVQQPQHF.

CDR3 sequence (DNA): TGTGCCAGCAGTCACGGGGGACTAGCGGGAAAGAGAGAGACCCAGTACTTC. Its translation is CASSHGGLAGKRETQYF. The V call is TRBV7-2, the J call TRBJ2-5; 13 bases align to TRBD2. Trimming removed 6 bases from V and 4 bases from J; junction bases left unmatched: 11. CDR1 and CDR2 (germline): SGHTA, FQGNSA. The CDR3 contains 17 residues. Together with reference TRBV7-2 and TRBJ2-5, the CDR3 gives the full variable domain: GAGVSQSPSNKVTEKGKDVELRCDPISGHTALYWYRQSLGQGLEFLIYFQGNSAPDKSGLPSDRFSAERTGGSVSTLTIQRTQQEDSAVYLCASSHGGLAGKRETQYFGPGTRLLVL.

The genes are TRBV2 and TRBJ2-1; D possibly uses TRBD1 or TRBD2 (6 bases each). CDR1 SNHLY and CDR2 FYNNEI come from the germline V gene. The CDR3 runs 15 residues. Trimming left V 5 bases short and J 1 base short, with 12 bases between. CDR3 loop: CASSPEGGSYNEQFF. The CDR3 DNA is TGTGCCAGCAGTCCCGAGGGGGGTTCCTACAATGAGCAGTTCTTC.

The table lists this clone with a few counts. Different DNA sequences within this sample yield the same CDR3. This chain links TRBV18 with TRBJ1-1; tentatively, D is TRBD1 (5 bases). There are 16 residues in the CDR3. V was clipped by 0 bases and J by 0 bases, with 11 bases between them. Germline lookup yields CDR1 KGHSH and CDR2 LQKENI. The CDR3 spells CASSPPGRNMNTEAFF. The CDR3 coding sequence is TGTGCCAGCTCACCACCGGGACGTAACATGAACACTGAAGCTTTCTTT.

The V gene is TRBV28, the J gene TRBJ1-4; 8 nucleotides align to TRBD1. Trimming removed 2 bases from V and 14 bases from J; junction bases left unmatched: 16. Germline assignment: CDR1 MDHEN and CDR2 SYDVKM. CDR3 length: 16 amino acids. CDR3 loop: CASSLSHGTGPQGLFF. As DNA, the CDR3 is TGTGCCAGCAGTTTAAGCCACGGGACAGGACCCCAGGGGCTGTTTTTT. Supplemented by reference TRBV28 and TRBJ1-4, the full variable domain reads DVKVTQSSRYLVKRTGEKVFLECVQDMDHENMFWYRQDPGLGLRLIYFSYDVKMKEKGDIPEGYSVSREKKERFSLILESASTNQTSMYLCASSLSHGTGPQGLFFGSGTQLSVL.

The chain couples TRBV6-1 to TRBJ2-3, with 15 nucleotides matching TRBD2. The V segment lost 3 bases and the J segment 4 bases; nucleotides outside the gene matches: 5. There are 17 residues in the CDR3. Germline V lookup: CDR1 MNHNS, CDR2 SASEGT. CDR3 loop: CASSDGTSGRKADTQYF. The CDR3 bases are TGTGCCAGCAGTGATGGGACTAGCGGGAGGAAGGCAGATACGCAGTATTTT.

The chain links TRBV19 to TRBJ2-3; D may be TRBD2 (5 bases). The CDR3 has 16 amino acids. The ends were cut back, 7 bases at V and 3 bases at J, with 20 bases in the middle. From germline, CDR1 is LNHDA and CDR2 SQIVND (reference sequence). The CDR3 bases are TGTGCCAGTACCGGCCCCAGGCGGGCGGCGACAGATACGCAGTATTTT. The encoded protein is CASTGPRRAATDTQYF. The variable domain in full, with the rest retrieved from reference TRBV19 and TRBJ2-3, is DGGITQSPKYLFRKEGQNVTLSCEQNLNHDAMYWYRQDPGQGLRLIYYSQIVNDFQKGDIAEGYSVSREKKESFPLTVTSAQKNPTAFYLCASTGPRRAATDTQYFGPGTRLTVL.

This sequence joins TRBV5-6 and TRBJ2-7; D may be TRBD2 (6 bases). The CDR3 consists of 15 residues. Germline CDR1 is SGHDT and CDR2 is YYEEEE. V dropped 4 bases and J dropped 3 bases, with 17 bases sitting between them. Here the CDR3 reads CASSLPGTGVYEQYF. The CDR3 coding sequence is TGTGCCAGCAGCCTACCGGGGACTGGAGTCTACGAGCAGTACTTC.

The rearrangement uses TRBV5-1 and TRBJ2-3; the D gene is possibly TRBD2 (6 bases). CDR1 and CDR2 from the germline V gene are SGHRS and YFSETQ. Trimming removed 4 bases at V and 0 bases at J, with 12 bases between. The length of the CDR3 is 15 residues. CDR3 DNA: TGCGCCAGCAGCCCCGGGACTTCTAGCACAGATACGCAGTATTTT. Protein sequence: CASSPGTSSTDTQYF.

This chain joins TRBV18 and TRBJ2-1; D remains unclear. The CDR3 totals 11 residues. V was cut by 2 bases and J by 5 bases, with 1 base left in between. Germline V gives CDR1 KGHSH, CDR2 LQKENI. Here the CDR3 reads CASSPNNEQFF. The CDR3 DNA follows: TGTGCCAGCTCACCAAACAATGAGCAGTTCTTC.

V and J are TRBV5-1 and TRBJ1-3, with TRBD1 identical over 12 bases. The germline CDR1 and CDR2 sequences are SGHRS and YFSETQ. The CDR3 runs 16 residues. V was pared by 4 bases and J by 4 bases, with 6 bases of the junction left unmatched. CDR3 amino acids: CASSLGQGAIGNTIYF. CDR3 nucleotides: TGCGCCAGCAGCCTGGGACAGGGGGCGATCGGAAACACCATATATTTT.